These 8 T cell receptor beta chains were sequenced from one sample in a study of cytomegalovirus exposure and HLA in healthy donors. The PCR contained 60 Vbeta and 13 Jbeta primers. Method: immunoSEQ multiplex PCR; TCRdb's copy keeps in-frame clones and lacks some. The sample has about 84,000 clones, more than 50% seen once; the top ten hold about 15%. Sequencing input: PBMCs. These receptors were taken from a woman aged 40 to 55 in good health and CMV-seropositive.

The rearrangement joins TRBV27 to TRBJ1-6; D is unclear. Looked up from germline, CDR1 is MNHEY and CDR2 is SMNVEV (reference sequence). With 2 bases removed from V and 3 bases from J, the gap between germline ends came to 11 bases. CDR3 length equals 16 residues. The CDR3 loop is CASSLRPDNYNSPLHF. CDR3 sequence (DNA): TGTGCCAGCAGTTTAAGGCCAGACAACTATAATTCACCCCTCCACTTT.

The DNA for the CDR3 is TGTGCCAGCAGGCCCAGGGGAAGAAACACCATATATTTT. Protein product: CASRPRGRNTIYF. The gene calls are TRBV6-1 and TRBJ1-3, with D possibly TRBD1 on 6 matching bases. Germline CDR1 is MNHNS and CDR2 is SASEGT. Trimming cost V 6 bases and J 5 bases, with 11 bases left between them. The CDR3 is 13 amino acids.

This clone has more than one count but fewer than ten. J is TRBJ2-2 and V is TRBV28; D ambiguous. The CDR3 extends over 14 amino acids. Germline loops: CDR1 MDHEN, CDR2 SYDVKM. V lost 5 bases to trimming and J lost 4 bases, with 11 bases between them. As DNA, the CDR3 is TGTGCCAGCAGTGGGCCTCAATCCACCGGGGAGCTGTTTTTT. Its protein is CASSGPQSTGELFF.

This clone has a handful of counts. V usage is TRBV6-5 and J usage is TRBJ2-3; a possible D gene is TRBD2 (6 bases). V dropped 7 bases and J dropped 3 bases, with 11 bases sitting between them. The V gene's germline CDR1 is MNHEY and CDR2 SVGAGI. The CDR3 runs 13 residues. CDR3 region: CASNQAGTDTQYF. CDR3 bases: TGTGCCAGCAATCAGGCGGGGACAGATACGCAGTATTTT.

In its sample, this clone was seen a few times. The chain combines TRBV10-1 with TRBJ2-5, with D possibly matching TRBD2 (5 bases). The V gene's germline CDR1 is WNHNN and CDR2 SYGVQD (reference sequence). V lost 2 bases and J lost 11, with 15 bases in between. CDR3 length: 13 amino acids. CDR3 amino acids: CASSEAPTREQYF. As DNA, the CDR3 is TGCGCCAGCAGTGAGGCACCTACGAGGGAGCAGTACTTC.

In its sample, this clone was seen a few times. The V and J genes are TRBV29-1 and TRBJ1-5, with D perhaps TRBD1 (5 bases). Between the trimmed V and J ends, which lost 5 bases and 0 bases, there was a span of 11 bases. Germline CDR1 and CDR2: SQVTM and ANQGSEA. The CDR3 sequence is 14 residues long. CDR3 region: CSVSVRGSNQPQHF. DNA for the CDR3: TGCAGCGTTTCGGTTAGGGGTAGCAATCAGCCCCAGCATTTT.

This chain uses TRBV4-2 with TRBJ1-2; TRBD1 aligns across 10 bases. CDR1 and CDR2 (germline): LGHNA, YNFKEQ. The V and J ends lost 3 bases and 8 bases, in that order; junction bases with no gene match: 15. The CDR3 spans 17 residues. CDR3 protein: CASSQAGTGASDGGYTF. The DNA of the CDR3 is TGTGCCAGCAGCCAGGCTGGGACAGGGGCCTCCGACGGAGGCTACACCTTC.

The gene calls are TRBV4-3 and TRBJ2-3; weak D call: TRBD2 (6 bases). The CDR3 has 16 residues. Germline V CDR1 and CDR2: LGHNA, YSLEER. Trimming shortened V by 4 bases and J by 4 bases, and 18 bases separated the two germline ends. CDR3 sequence: CASSPSGAGEPDTQYF. The CDR3 DNA reads as TGCGCCAGCAGCCCAAGTGGAGCGGGCGAGCCAGATACGCAGTATTTT.